The 27 T cell receptor beta chains in this list originate from one sample, sequenced in a study of blood T cell repertoires in COVID-19. Assay used: immunoSEQ multiplex PCR; TCRdb lists only in-frame clones, some missing. The data hold about 240,000 clones, with about four fifths observed a single time. The sequenced sample consisted of peripheral blood. All receptors come from a woman between 18 and 29 years old with acute or convalescent COVID-19.

This clone was detected only once. The chain employs TRBV5-4 and TRBJ2-7; tentative D call: TRBD2 (5 bases). In germline, CDR1 is SGHNT, CDR2 YYREEE (reference sequence). V lost 2 bases, J lost 6 bases, and 15 bases lay in between. The CDR3 sequence is 14 residues long. Written as DNA, the CDR3 is TGTGCCAGCAGCTTCGGTGCGGGTACTACCGAGCAGTACTTC. It translates to CASSFGAGTTEQYF. Combining the CDR3 with reference TRBV5-4 and TRBJ2-7 gives the whole variable domain ETGVTQSPTHLIKTRGQQVTLRCSSQSGHNTVSWYQQALGQGPQFIFQYYREEENGRGNFPPRFSGLQFPNYSSELNVNALELDDSALYLCASSFGAGTTEQYFGPGTRLTVT.

This clone was observed once. J is TRBJ1-1 and V is TRBV28, with a possible D match to TRBD1 (6 bases). The CDR3 is 14 amino acids. Germline V gene data show CDR1 as MDHEN and CDR2 as SYDVKM. V lost 7 bases, J lost 7 bases, and 19 bases lay in between. The CDR3 DNA reads as TGTGCCAGCAACCCCCCTACAGGGATTGTTGAAGCTTTCTTT. It translates to CASNPPTGIVEAFF. The whole variable domain, filled in from reference TRBV28 and TRBJ1-1, reads DVKVTQSSRYLVKRTGEKVFLECVQDMDHENMFWYRQDPGLGLRLIYFSYDVKMKEKGDIPEGYSVSREKKERFSLILESASTNQTSMYLCASNPPTGIVEAFFGQGTRLTVV.

The chain recombines TRBV3-1 (or the pseudogene TRBV3-2) with TRBJ1-2, with D hard to call. The germline V gene encodes CDR1 LGHDT and CDR2 YNNKEL (reference sequence). The CDR3 spans 15 residues. Between the trimmed V and J ends, which lost 0 bases and 7 bases, there was a span of 15 bases. The CDR3 reads CASSQDWKGAAGYTF. The DNA for the CDR3 is TGTGCCAGCAGCCAAGATTGGAAGGGAGCAGCTGGCTACACCTTC.

V gene TRBV6-5 combines with J gene TRBJ2-7; 13 nucleotides line up with TRBD2. J lost 3 bases, V lost 4 bases, and 6 bases had no gene match. CDR3 length equals 16 residues. CDR1 MNHEY and CDR2 SVGAGI come from the germline V gene. The CDR3 sequence: CASSSFGTSGDYEQYF. The CDR3 bases are TGTGCCAGCAGTTCATTTGGGACTAGCGGGGACTACGAGCAGTACTTC.

The genes are TRBV10-3 and TRBJ2-1; 10 bases line up with TRBD2. The germline V gene encodes CDR1 ENHRY and CDR2 SYGVKD. The CDR3 is 17 amino acids. With 0 bases clipped from V and 5 bases from J, the junction kept 7 bases outside the gene matches. Here the CDR3 reads CAISESWASGSHNEQFF. In DNA form, the CDR3 reads TGTGCCATCAGTGAGTCGTGGGCTAGCGGGAGTCACAATGAGCAGTTCTTC.

The chain couples TRBV5-6 to TRBJ2-2; TRBD1 agrees at 9 bases. CDR1 SGHDT and CDR2 YYEEEE come from the germline V gene. This CDR3 is built from 16 residues. Unmatched junction bases numbered 3, after V lost 3 bases and J lost 0 bases. Here the CDR3 reads CASSWNRGPNTGELFF. The CDR3 DNA follows: TGTGCCAGCAGCTGGAACAGGGGGCCGAACACCGGGGAGCTGTTTTTT.

The chain uses TRBV29-1 and TRBJ2-1; 16 bases fit TRBD2. The V gene's germline CDR1 is SQVTM and CDR2 ANQGSEA. V gave up 5 bases and J gave up 4 bases; unmatched junction bases: 2. The CDR3 has 15 residues. Here the CDR3 reads CSVSGLAGGYNEQFF. CDR3 bases: TGCAGCGTTTCGGGACTAGCGGGAGGGTACAATGAGCAGTTCTTC.

V usage is TRBV7-9 and J usage is TRBJ2-7, with 7 bases fitting TRBD2. The CDR3 consists of 13 residues. The germline V gene encodes CDR1 SEHNR and CDR2 FQNEAQ (reference sequence). The junction had 4 bases not matched to a gene; V was cut back by 6 bases and J by 2 bases. The CDR3 DNA reads TGTGCCAGCAGAGCCAGCGGGACCTACGAGCAGTACTTC. Protein product: CASRASGTYEQYF.

The gene calls are TRBV30 and TRBJ1-5; the D is unclear. Germline CDR1 and CDR2: GTSNPN and SVGIG (reference sequence). Trimming pared 2 bases from V and 1 base from J, leaving 15 bases between. The CDR3 extends over 16 amino acids. The CDR3 DNA reads TGTGCCTGGAGTATAGGTTTAGGGAGGAGCAATCAGCCCCAGCATTTT. Translated: CAWSIGLGRSNQPQHF.

The rearrangement uses TRBV5-4 and TRBJ2-5, with D possibly being TRBD1 (5 bases). V lost 0 bases to trimming and J lost 7 bases, with 25 bases between them. The CDR3 contains 18 residues. The germline CDR1 and CDR2 sequences are SGHNT and YYREEE (reference sequence). The CDR3 bases are TGTGCCAGCAGCTTGGCCTTAGGGGCAGGTCCCGTCTTGAGGACCCAGTACTTC. This encodes CASSLALGAGPVLRTQYF.

This clone was counted a single time. V gene TRBV27 combines with J gene TRBJ2-7; TRBD1 is a possible D gene (6 bases). Germline CDR1 MNHEY, CDR2 SMNVEV (reference sequence). This CDR3 has 15 residues. V was pared by 3 bases and J by 0 bases, with 12 bases between. CDR3 protein: CASSLDSFLSYEQYF. As DNA, the CDR3 is TGTGCCAGCAGTTTGGACAGCTTCCTCTCCTACGAGCAGTACTTC.

The J gene is TRBJ2-1, the V gene TRBV19, with 7 bases lining up with TRBD2. Unmatched junction bases numbered 7, after V lost 5 bases and J lost 6 bases. The germline gives CDR1 LNHDA, CDR2 SQIVND (reference sequence). CDR3 length: 14 residues. The chain's CDR3 is CASSPFTSANEQFF. CDR3 DNA sequence: TGTGCCAGTAGTCCTTTTACTAGCGCCAATGAGCAGTTCTTC.

The chain has TRBV6-4 and TRBJ2-1; D may be TRBD1 (7 bases). The CDR3 extends over 16 amino acids. V was shortened by 5 bases and J by 10 bases, with 24 bases between the two germline ends. Germline values: CDR1 MRHNA, CDR2 SNTAGT. The CDR3 sequence is CASSLWAGQGGREQFF. The CDR3, as DNA: TGTGCCAGCAGTCTATGGGCTGGGCAGGGGGGAAGAGAGCAGTTCTTC.

The chain uses TRBV7-2 and TRBJ2-3; possible D gene TRBD2, 5 bases. The CDR3 loop spans 13 amino acids. The V end lost 5 bases, the J end lost 1 base, and 7 bases lay between the germline ends. The germline V gene has CDR1 SGHTA and CDR2 FQGNSA. The CDR3, as DNA: TGTGCCAGCAGCCGGACTGGCACAGATACGCAGTATTTT. It encodes CASSRTGTDTQYF.

The chain employs TRBV19 and TRBJ2-3, with D tentatively TRBD1 (6 bases). CDR1 and CDR2 from the germline V gene are LNHDA and SQIVND (reference sequence). The length of the CDR3 is 15 residues. V lost 8 bases and J 1 base, leaving 16 bases between the germline ends. The CDR3 region is CASGPGDYGTDTQYF. CDR3 DNA sequence: TGTGCCAGTGGCCCAGGGGATTACGGCACAGATACGCAGTATTTT. The whole variable domain, filled in from reference TRBV19 and TRBJ2-3, reads DGGITQSPKYLFRKEGQNVTLSCEQNLNHDAMYWYRQDPGQGLRLIYYSQIVNDFQKGDIAEGYSVSREKKESFPLTVTSAQKNPTAFYLCASGPGDYGTDTQYFGPGTRLTVL.

The chain joins TRBV3-1 (or the pseudogene TRBV3-2) to TRBJ2-1; D unclear. CDR3 length: 14 amino acids. Germline V lookup: CDR1 LGHDT, CDR2 YNNKEL (reference sequence). V was clipped by 1 base and J by 2 bases, with 6 bases between them. The CDR3 loop reads CASSQVETYNEQFF. CDR3 in DNA: TGTGCCAGCAGCCAAGTCGAGACCTACAATGAGCAGTTCTTC.

The genes are TRBV6-2 or TRBV6-3 and TRBJ2-2, with 8 bases lining up with TRBD1. This CDR3 comprises 17 residues. J was trimmed by 5 bases and V by 2 bases; bases with no gene match: 10. Germline V lookup: CDR1 MNHEY, CDR2 SVGEGT. CDR3 DNA sequence: TGTGCCAGCAGTTACCATCCGGGACAGGCTTTGACCGGGGAGCTGTTTTTT. This codes for CASSYHPGQALTGELFF.

The rearrangement joins TRBV30 to TRBJ2-5; D possibly corresponds to TRBD1 (5 bases). From germline, CDR1 is GTSNPN and CDR2 SVGIG (reference sequence). Deletions cut 4 bases from V and 1 base from J, with 16 bases between. The CDR3 consists of 15 residues. The CDR3 loop is CAWTFKTVLQETQYF. The CDR3 DNA reads TGTGCCTGGACTTTTAAGACAGTTCTCCAAGAGACCCAGTACTTC.

The J gene is TRBJ1-2, the V gene TRBV28; maybe TRBD1 (5 bases). The length of the CDR3 is 13 residues. Germline CDR1 MDHEN, CDR2 SYDVKM. V was shortened by 2 bases and J by 7 bases, with 11 bases between the two germline ends. DNA of the CDR3: TGTGCCAGCAGTTTAGGGGCCTATCTTGGCTACACCTTC. Its protein product is CASSLGAYLGYTF.

The chain couples TRBV15 to TRBJ2-2, with 8 bases fitting TRBD2. V gave up 6 bases and J gave up 4 bases; unmatched junction bases: 7. There are 15 residues in the CDR3. Looked up from germline, CDR1 is LNHNV and CDR2 is YYDKDF (reference sequence). The chain's CDR3 is CATSRGGMGTGELFF. In nucleotides, the CDR3 is TGTGCCACCAGTCGGGGGGGGATGGGCACCGGGGAGCTGTTTTTT.

This clone was detected only once. The chain carries TRBV6-4 and TRBJ2-3, with 11 positions matching TRBD2. The germline CDR1 and CDR2 sequences are MRHNA and SNTAGT. The CDR3 length is 14 residues. The junction had 2 bases not matched to a gene; V was cut back by 3 bases and J by 6 bases. The CDR3 sequence: CASSELAGADTQYF. CDR3 in DNA: TGTGCCAGCAGTGAACTAGCGGGAGCCGATACGCAGTATTTT.

This clone appeared a few times. The V and J genes are TRBV7-6 and TRBJ1-5, with 7 positions matching TRBD1. Looked up from germline, CDR1 is SGHVS and CDR2 is FNYEAQ. V shed 0 bases and J 4 bases; nucleotides not matched to a gene: 3. CDR3 length: 15 amino acids. The CDR3 loop is CASSLATGLNQPQHF. In DNA form, the CDR3 reads TGTGCCAGCAGCTTAGCGACAGGGTTAAATCAGCCCCAGCATTTT.

The chain has TRBV18 and TRBJ1-5; weak D call: TRBD1 (6 bases). This CDR3 has 16 residues. The V gene's germline CDR1 is KGHSH and CDR2 LQKENI. V lost 0 bases and J lost 11, with 20 bases in between. CDR3 loop: CASSPPGGQGQRAQHF. In nucleotides, the CDR3 is TGTGCCAGCTCACCACCGGGGGGGCAGGGCCAGCGCGCCCAGCATTTT.

The V gene is TRBV15, the J gene TRBJ2-5, with 7 bases aligning to TRBD1. CDR3 length equals 15 residues. Germline V gives CDR1 LNHNV, CDR2 YYDKDF (reference sequence). V was pared by 0 bases and J by 5 bases, with 6 bases of the junction left unmatched. This chain's CDR3 is CATSRDLGGSETQYF. The CDR3 bases are TGTGCCACCAGCAGAGATTTAGGGGGCTCGGAGACCCAGTACTTC.

This clone was detected once. The chain employs TRBV11-1 and TRBJ1-1, with a possible D match to TRBD1 (5 bases). CDR1 and CDR2 (germline): SGHAT, FQDESV (reference sequence). The ends were cut back, 3 bases at V and 5 bases at J, with 13 bases in the middle. The CDR3 loop spans 14 amino acids. CDR3 in amino acids: CASSFNWGQTEAFF. The CDR3 DNA sequence: TGTGCCAGCAGCTTCAACTGGGGCCAGACTGAAGCTTTCTTT.

This clone has more than one count but fewer than ten. The chain uses TRBV6-5 and TRBJ1-2; perhaps TRBD1 as D (6 bases). Germline CDR1 MNHEY, CDR2 SVGAGI. This CDR3 contains 13 residues. With 4 bases removed from V and 3 bases from J, the gap between germline ends came to 9 bases. The CDR3 DNA follows: TGTGCCAGCAGTTTCAACAGGGACTATGGCTACACCTTC. This encodes CASSFNRDYGYTF.

This chain connects TRBV7-9 to TRBJ2-7, with TRBD1 matching over 8 bases. The CDR3 extends over 16 amino acids. The V and J ends lost 0 bases and 0 bases, in that order; junction bases with no gene match: 4. Germline CDR1 is SEHNR and CDR2 is FQNEAQ (reference sequence). This chain's CDR3 is CASSLATGQGSYEQYF. The CDR3 DNA follows: TGTGCCAGCAGCTTAGCCACCGGACAGGGCTCCTACGAGCAGTACTTC. Looking up the rest from reference TRBV7-9 and TRBJ2-7 gives the full variable domain: DTGVSQNPRHKITKRGQNVTFRCDPISEHNRLYWYRQTLGQGPEFLTYFQNEAQLEKSRLLSDRFSAERPKGSFSTLEIQRTEQGDSAMYLCASSLATGQGSYEQYFGPGTRLTVT.